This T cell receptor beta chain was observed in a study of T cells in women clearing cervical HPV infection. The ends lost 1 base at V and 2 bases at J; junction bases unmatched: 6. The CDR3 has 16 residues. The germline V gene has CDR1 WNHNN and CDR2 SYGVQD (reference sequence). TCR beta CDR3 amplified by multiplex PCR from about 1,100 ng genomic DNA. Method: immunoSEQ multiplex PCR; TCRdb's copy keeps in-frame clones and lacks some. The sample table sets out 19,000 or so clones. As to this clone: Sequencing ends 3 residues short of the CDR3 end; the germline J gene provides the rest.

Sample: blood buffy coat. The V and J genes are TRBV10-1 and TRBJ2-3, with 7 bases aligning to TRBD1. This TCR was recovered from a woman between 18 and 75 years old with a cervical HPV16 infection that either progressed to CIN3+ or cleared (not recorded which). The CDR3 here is CASSEFGTGDTDTQYF. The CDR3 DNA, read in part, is TGCGCCAGCAGTGAGTTTGGAACAGGGGACACAGATACG.